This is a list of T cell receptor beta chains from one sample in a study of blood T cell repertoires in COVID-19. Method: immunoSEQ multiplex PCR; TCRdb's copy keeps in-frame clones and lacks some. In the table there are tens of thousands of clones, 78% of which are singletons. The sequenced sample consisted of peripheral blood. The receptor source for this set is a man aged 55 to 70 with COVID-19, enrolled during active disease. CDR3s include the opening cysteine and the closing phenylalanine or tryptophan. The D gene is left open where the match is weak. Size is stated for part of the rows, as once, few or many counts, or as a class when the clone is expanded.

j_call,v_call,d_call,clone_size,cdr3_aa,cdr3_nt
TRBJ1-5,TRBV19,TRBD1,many,CASSTNSDRPEIYSNQPQHF,TGTGCCAGTAGTACAAACTCGGACAGGCCAGAGATTTATAGCAATCAGCCCCAGCATTTT
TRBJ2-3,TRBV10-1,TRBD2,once,CASSGLAGGKGTQYF,TGCGCCAGCAGTGGACTAGCGGGGGGTAAGGGTACGCAGTATTTT
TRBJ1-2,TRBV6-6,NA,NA,CASSYSPGSPFNGYTF,TGTGCCAGCAGTTACTCGCCAGGAAGCCCGTTTAATGGCTACACCTTC
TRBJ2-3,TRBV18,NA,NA,CASSPQGGGYTQYF,TGTGCCAGCTCACCCCAAGGTGGGGGGTATACGCAGTATTTT
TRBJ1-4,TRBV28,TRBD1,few,CASSSGQSNEKLFF,TGTGCCAGCAGCTCGGGACAGTCCAATGAAAAACTGTTTTTT
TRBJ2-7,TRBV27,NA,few,CASSDKSYEQYF,TGTGCCAGCAGTGACAAGTCCTACGAGCAGTACTTC
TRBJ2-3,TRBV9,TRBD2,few,CASSRRRGGTTDTQYF,TGTGCCAGCAGCCGTCGGCGGGGGGGCACAACAGATACGCAGTATTTT
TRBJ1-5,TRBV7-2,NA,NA,CASSPRGDSQHF,TGTGCCAGCAGCCCGAGAGGGGACTCCCAGCATTTT
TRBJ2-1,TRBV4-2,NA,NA,CASSQDVPSEGYNEQFF,TGTGCCAGCAGCCAAGACGTGCCGTCTGAGGGATACAATGAGCAGTTCTTC
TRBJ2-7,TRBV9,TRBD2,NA,CASSVGGGGYEQYF,TGTGCCAGCAGCGTGGGCGGGGGAGGGTACGAGCAGTACTTC
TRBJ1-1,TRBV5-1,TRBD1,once,CASSLENRGRTEAFF,TGCGCCAGCAGCTTGGAGAACAGGGGGCGCACTGAAGCTTTCTTT
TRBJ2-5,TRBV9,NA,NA,CASSGLARETQYF,TGTGCCAGCAGCGGTCTAGCAAGAGAGACCCAGTACTTC
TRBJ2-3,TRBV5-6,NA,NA,CASSLGGHTDTQYF,TGTGCCAGCAGCTTGGGAGGACACACAGATACGCAGTATTTT
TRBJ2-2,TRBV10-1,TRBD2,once,CASSPGGVRELFF,TGCGCCAGCTCCCCTGGGGGGGTTCGGGAGCTGTTTTTT